The clone carrying this T cell receptor (beta chain) is a singleton in its sample. This specimen belongs to a study of blood T cell repertoires in COVID-19. Study-wide background: The United States, Italy and Spain supplied acute and convalescent COVID-19 samples. Sample material is recorded as cDNA or gDNA derived from T cells, B-cell-depleted T cells, or PBMCs.

The data were produced by immunoSEQ multiplex PCR, yet TCRdb's version contains in-frame clones alone and is incomplete. The sample shows fewer than 120,000 clones, around 79% of them seen only once. V lost 3 bases to trimming and J lost 4 bases; unmatched junction nucleotides: 5. CDR3 length: 15 amino acids. The V gene's germline CDR1 is SGHTS and CDR2 YDEGEE. The V gene is TRBV5-8, the J gene TRBJ1-5; 9 nucleotides align to TRBD1. Sequenced input: peripheral blood. The TCR was taken from a woman older than 75 with active or convalescent COVID-19. The CDR3 is CASSWGQGSNQPQHF. DNA of the CDR3: TGTGCCAGCAGCTGGGGACAGGGTTCAAATCAGCCCCAGCATTTT. Based on the CDR3 plus reference TRBV5-8 and TRBJ1-5, the full variable domain is EAGVTQSPTHLIKTRGQQATLRCSPISGHTSVYWYQQALGLGLQFLLWYDEGEERNRGNFPPRFSGRQFPNYSSELNVNALELEDSALYLCASSWGQGSNQPQHFGDGTRLSIL.